These 30 T cell receptor beta chains were sequenced from one sample in a study of OX40 agonist ivuxolimab in advanced cancers. Library creation used the immunoSEQ multiplex PCR assay. The clones in this table, taken by TCRdb from immuneACCESS, are in-frame only. Not every clone is retained; where verified, under half of the shortfall comes from an unresolved V gene, and the cause of the rest is unknown. Counted in this sample were 95,000 to 120,000 clones; under 95% of them appeared once. Of the sample, under 0.85% is held by the ten largest clones. This specimen consisted of CD4+ or CD8+ T cells sorted from blood, obtained in a trial of the OX40 agonist ivuxolimab. The receptors stem from an adult with an advanced solid tumor such as melanoma, head and neck, liver or kidney cancer.

The gene calls are TRBV30 and TRBJ2-1, with 10 bases matching TRBD2. The junction had 9 bases not matched to a gene; V was cut back by 5 bases and J by 5 bases. This CDR3 spans 15 amino acids. Germline CDR1 GTSNPN, CDR2 SVGIG (reference sequence). The chain's CDR3 is CAWGAGLAVNNEQFF. Here the CDR3 DNA reads TGTGCCTGGGGGGCTGGACTAGCGGTTAACAATGAGCAGTTCTTC.

The rearrangement joins TRBV7-6 to TRBJ2-5, with 11 bases identical to TRBD2. The V gene's germline CDR1 is SGHVS and CDR2 FNYEAQ. V dropped 5 bases and J dropped 2; count of bases not matched to a gene: 4. The CDR3 has 15 residues. The CDR3 loop is CASSTGTSGQETQYF. The DNA of the CDR3 is TGTGCCAGCAGCACGGGGACTAGCGGACAAGAGACCCAGTACTTC.

This clone was detected once. The chain carries TRBV5-8 and TRBJ2-7; D possibly corresponds to TRBD2 (6 bases). This CDR3 is built from 14 residues. V lost 0 bases to trimming and J lost 3 bases, with 10 bases between them. Germline V gene data show CDR1 as SGHTS and CDR2 as YDEGEE. The CDR3 nucleotides read TGTGCCAGCAGCTTGGTGGGTAGCGGCTACGAGCAGTACTTC. Amino acids: CASSLVGSGYEQYF.

This chain uses TRBV5-1 with TRBJ2-2, with 7 bases lining up with TRBD2. With V trimmed by 7 bases and J by 5 bases, 2 bases remained unmatched. The CDR3 is made up of 12 amino acids. Germline V lookup: CDR1 SGHRS, CDR2 YFSETQ. In DNA form, the CDR3 reads TGCGCCAGCGGGAGGGGTACCGGGGAGCTGTTTTTT. Translated: CASGRGTGELFF.

The rearrangement uses TRBV10-3 and TRBJ2-7; 11 bases match TRBD1. V was pared by 2 bases and J by 5 bases, with 2 bases of the junction left unmatched. This CDR3 has 14 amino acids. Germline values: CDR1 ENHRY, CDR2 SYGVKD. CDR3 nucleotides: TGTGCCATCAGTGAGGGACAGGGGGCAAACGAGCAGTACTTC. Amino acid sequence: CAISEGQGANEQYF.

V is TRBV7-9 and J is TRBJ1-5; D possibly corresponds to TRBD1 (5 bases). Germline CDR1 is SEHNR and CDR2 is FQNEAQ (reference sequence). The V and J ends lost 8 bases and 6 bases respectively, with 11 bases between them. CDR3 length equals 12 residues. Here the CDR3 DNA reads TGTGCCAGCGGACCGGGGGGTCAGCCCCAGCATTTT. It translates to CASGPGGQPQHF.

The genes are TRBV11-2 and TRBJ2-7; the D is unclear. Per the germline V gene, CDR1 is SGHAT and CDR2 is FQNNGV. V was trimmed by 3 bases and J by 3 bases, leaving 3 bases between them. This CDR3 comprises 11 residues. Here the CDR3 DNA reads TGTGCCAGCAGCTTCGACTACGAGCAGTACTTC. Encoded protein: CASSFDYEQYF.

This sequence joins TRBV2 and TRBJ2-7; D not certain. From germline, CDR1 is SNHLY and CDR2 FYNNEI. V shed 3 bases and J shed 6 bases, with 12 bases lying between them. This CDR3 has 13 residues. The DNA of the CDR3 is TGTGCCAGCAGTGAGGTCCCCCCGGGCGAGCAGTACTTC. This encodes CASSEVPPGEQYF.

This rearrangement joins TRBV19 to TRBJ2-1, with D possibly matching TRBD2 (7 bases). Germline V gene sequence: CDR1 LNHDA, CDR2 SQIVND (reference sequence). The CDR3 length is 15 residues. Trimming took 9 bases from V and 5 from J, leaving 20 bases between them. The CDR3 sequence is CASERGASGNNEQFF. DNA of the CDR3: TGTGCCAGCGAAAGGGGGGCTAGCGGTAACAATGAGCAGTTCTTC.

This chain joins TRBV18 and TRBJ2-1, with 8 positions matching TRBD2. Germline assignment: CDR1 KGHSH and CDR2 LQKENI. This CDR3 is 14 amino acids long. V was clipped by 3 bases and J by 3 bases; unmatched bases: 1. The CDR3 here is CASSPGTSYNEQFF. As DNA, the CDR3 is TGTGCCAGCTCACCCGGGACTAGCTACAATGAGCAGTTCTTC.

The chain carries TRBV18 and TRBJ1-6; D uncertain. V was shortened by 2 bases and J by 6 bases, with 5 bases between the two germline ends. Germline V lookup: CDR1 KGHSH, CDR2 LQKENI. The CDR3 extends over 13 amino acids. As DNA, the CDR3 is TGTGCCAGCTCACCAGAGGCTAATTCACCCCTCCACTTT. It specifies CASSPEANSPLHF.

The chain is built from TRBV18 and TRBJ2-5; 8 positions match TRBD2. V shed 3 bases and J 3 bases; nucleotides not matched to a gene: 9. Germline V gene sequence: CDR1 KGHSH, CDR2 LQKENI. The CDR3 totals 16 residues. CDR3 sequence reads: CASSPEALAEEETQYF. The CDR3 coding sequence is TGTGCCAGCTCACCGGAGGCACTAGCGGAAGAAGAGACCCAGTACTTC.

The gene calls are TRBV19 and TRBJ2-1, with TRBD2 matching over 9 bases. The CDR3 has 16 amino acids. The junction had 7 bases not matched to a gene; V was cut back by 0 bases and J by 7 bases. Germline lookup yields CDR1 LNHDA and CDR2 SQIVND (reference sequence). DNA for the CDR3: TGTGCCAGTAGTATAGATATAGCGGGGGTGGGAAATGAGCAGTTCTTC. This gives the protein CASSIDIAGVGNEQFF.

This rearrangement joins TRBV21-1 to TRBJ2-1; TRBD2 is taken as the D call from the table, unchecked against the DNA. TRBV21-1 constitutes a pseudogene. CDR3 size: 17 residues. The CDR3 sequence is CASSKKGPLAGYNEQFF. CDR3 nucleotide sequence: TGTGCCAGCAGCAAAAAGGGTCCGCTAGCGGGATACAATGAGCAGTTCTTC.

J is TRBJ1-5 and V is TRBV18, with D unclear. Trimming left V 2 bases short and J 7 bases short, with 9 bases between. The CDR3 is 13 residues long. Germline V CDR1 and CDR2: KGHSH, LQKENI. CDR3 DNA: TGTGCCAGCTCACCATCGATAGGACAGCCCCAGCATTTT. Encoded protein: CASSPSIGQPQHF.

This clone appeared a single time. The V gene is TRBV5-6, the J gene TRBJ1-6; D call uncertain. With 4 bases removed from V and 2 bases from J, the gap between germline ends came to 13 bases. Germline values: CDR1 SGHDT, CDR2 YYEEEE. CDR3 length equals 16 residues. CDR3 nucleotide sequence: TGTGCCAGCAGCCGACGACTGGTTCCCTATAATTCACCCCTCCACTTT. It is translated as CASSRRLVPYNSPLHF. The variable domain in full, completed from reference TRBV5-6 and TRBJ1-6, reads DAGVTQSPTHLIKTRGQQVTLRCSPKSGHDTVSWYQQALGQGPQFIFQYYEEEERQRGNFPDRFSGHQFPNYSSELNVNALLLGDSALYLCASSRRLVPYNSPLHFGNGTRLTVT.

The chain is built from TRBV5-4 and TRBJ2-5; tentative D call: TRBD2 (7 bases). The ends were cut back, 2 bases at V and 5 bases at J, with 10 bases in the middle. The CDR3 sequence is 13 residues long. Germline loops: CDR1 SGHNT, CDR2 YYREEE (reference sequence). The CDR3 sequence: CASSFRGAETQYF. CDR3 sequence (DNA): TGTGCCAGCAGCTTTCGGGGGGCGGAGACCCAGTACTTC. The entire variable domain, with the rest obtained from reference TRBV5-4 and TRBJ2-5, is as follows: ETGVTQSPTHLIKTRGQQVTLRCSSQSGHNTVSWYQQALGQGPQFIFQYYREEENGRGNFPPRFSGLQFPNYSSELNVNALELDDSALYLCASSFRGAETQYFGPGTRLLVL.

V gene TRBV6-1 combines with J gene TRBJ1-6; D uncertain. Germline values: CDR1 MNHNS, CDR2 SASEGT. Trimming took 7 bases from V and 9 from J, leaving 19 bases between them. The CDR3 has 15 residues. CDR3 in DNA: TGTGCCAGCACCCTTCGAGGGCCCAAGGGTTCACCCCTCCACTTT. Its protein product is CASTLRGPKGSPLHF.

The genes are TRBV6-5 and TRBJ2-7, with 11 bases matching TRBD1. Germline CDR1 MNHEY, CDR2 SVGAGI. The trim removed 8 bases at V and 4 bases at J, leaving 10 bases unmatched. The CDR3 length is 15 residues. The CDR3 DNA is TGTGCCAGCGTCCTTGGGGACAGGGGGAGTTACGAGCAGTACTTC. This codes for CASVLGDRGSYEQYF.

The genes are TRBV4-1 and TRBJ1-6; D unclear. Trimming cost V 0 bases and J 5 bases, with 8 bases left between them. The CDR3 is 15 residues long. Germline V gene sequence: CDR1 MGHRA, CDR2 YSYEKL. The CDR3 DNA follows: TGCGCCAGCAGCCAAGATTGGGGAAATAATTCACCCCTCCACTTT. It is translated as CASSQDWGNNSPLHF.

The chain is built from TRBV12-5 and TRBJ1-3, with 8 bases lining up with TRBD1. Germline CDR1 and CDR2: LGHNT and FRNRAP. The CDR3 has 15 amino acids. J lost 6 bases, V lost 0 bases, and 4 bases had no gene match. DNA for the CDR3: TGTGCTAGTGGTTTGGTGACAGGGGCTGCAAACACCATATATTTT. It is translated as CASGLVTGAANTIYF.

This rearrangement joins TRBV18 to TRBJ1-5; 8 bases are a match to TRBD1. The J segment lost 2 bases and the V segment lost 3 bases, leaving 3 bases of the junction unmatched. CDR3 length equals 15 residues. Germline values: CDR1 KGHSH, CDR2 LQKENI. The CDR3 sequence is CASSPTTGGNQPQHF. CDR3 in DNA: TGTGCCAGCTCACCGACGACAGGGGGCAATCAGCCCCAGCATTTT.

This clone was seen only once. The rearrangement uses TRBV5-1 and TRBJ2-7; D possibly corresponds to TRBD1 (6 bases). This CDR3 is built from 15 residues. V dropped 0 bases and J dropped 9 bases, with 19 bases sitting between them. The V gene's germline CDR1 is SGHRS and CDR2 YFSETQ. The CDR3 reads CASSLETDSPNRQYF. The CDR3 coding sequence is TGCGCCAGCAGCTTGGAGACGGACAGCCCCAACCGGCAGTACTTC.

The rearrangement links TRBV6-1 to TRBJ1-2; D gene ambiguous. Trimming took off 7 bases at V and 4 bases at J, with 13 bases between the two ends. This CDR3 is built from 13 residues. Germline V gene lookup returns CDR1 MNHNS and CDR2 SASEGT. CDR3 amino acids: CASIERATYGYTF. CDR3 nucleotides: TGTGCCAGCATCGAACGGGCTACCTATGGCTACACCTTC.

This chain joins TRBV18 and TRBJ1-4; D call uncertain. Trimming shortened V by 4 bases and J by 8 bases, and 14 bases separated the two germline ends. The CDR3 has 14 amino acids. Germline assignment: CDR1 KGHSH and CDR2 LQKENI. The CDR3 reads CASSHRRDLEKLFF. The CDR3 DNA follows: TGTGCCAGCTCACACAGACGAGATCTAGAAAAACTGTTTTTT.

V is TRBV19 and J is TRBJ2-1; D gene ambiguous. Germline assignment: CDR1 LNHDA and CDR2 SQIVND (reference sequence). V dropped 5 bases and J dropped 4 bases, with 3 bases sitting between them. The CDR3 is made up of 11 amino acids. CDR3 protein: CASSAYNEQFF. The CDR3 nucleotides read TGTGCCAGTAGTGCTTACAATGAGCAGTTCTTC.

V gene TRBV7-3 combines with J gene TRBJ1-6; the match to TRBD1 covers 8 bases. CDR1 SGHTA and CDR2 FQGTGA come from the germline V gene. The CDR3 is made up of 15 amino acids. V lost 2 bases and J lost 9; bases outside the gene matches: 6. CDR3 amino acids: CASSLVGQGVSPLHF. The CDR3 DNA reads TGTGCCAGCAGCTTAGTCGGACAGGGAGTTTCACCCCTCCACTTT.

The V call is TRBV10-3, the J call TRBJ1-4; no reliable D call. Trimming removed 5 bases at V and 7 bases at J, with 11 bases between. This CDR3 contains 13 residues. From germline, CDR1 is ENHRY and CDR2 SYGVKD. The DNA of the CDR3 is TGTGCCATCAGTTGGAAGGGAGGTGAAAAACTGTTTTTT. It is translated as CAISWKGGEKLFF.

This clone showed up just once. The chain combines TRBV4-1 with TRBJ1-2; 9 bases fit TRBD1. V trimming: 4 bases; J trimming: 2 bases; junction bases outside the gene matches: 8. CDR3 length: 16 residues. CDR1 is MGHRA, CDR2 YSYEKL, per germline. CDR3 amino acids: CASSRLQGAQNYGYTF. The CDR3 nucleotides are TGCGCCAGCAGCCGACTACAGGGGGCGCAAAACTATGGCTACACCTTC.

This clone was observed a single time. This chain uses TRBV5-4 with TRBJ1-2; D remains unclear. CDR1 and CDR2 from the germline V gene are SGHNT and YYREEE (reference sequence). Deletions cut 0 bases from V and 2 bases from J, with 5 bases between. The CDR3 has 13 residues. CDR3 sequence (DNA): TGTGCCAGCAGCTTGGGTCCGAACTATGGCTACACCTTC. Translated, it gives CASSLGPNYGYTF.